This T cell receptor beta chain was captured in a study of T cells in narcolepsy. Regarding the study as a whole: Healthy controls reportedly lacked the autoreactive clonotypes serially found in patients' blood. Comparing one patient's CSF and blood CD4+ clonotypes highlighted HCRT- and TRIB2-specific autoreactive clonotypes. No autoreactive T cell clone sequences appeared in some memory CD4+ repertoires.

Regarding this clone: No antigen is known for it.

TCRdb's table, derived via immunoSEQ multiplex PCR, lists solely in-frame clones and lacks some. The sample shows approximately 25,000 clones, around 82% of them seen only once. The CDR3 length is 14 residues. Germline V gene lookup returns CDR1 SGHNT and CDR2 YYREEE (reference sequence). V was clipped by 1 base and J by 3 bases; unmatched bases: 2. V usage is TRBV5-4 and J usage is TRBJ1-2; TRBD1 matches 8 bases. The sample was CD45RA- memory CD4+ T cells from PBMCs. The TCR originated in a human donor with narcolepsy. The CDR3 loop is CASSLRTGYYGYTF. The CDR3 DNA reads as TGTGCCAGCAGCTTGAGGACAGGGTACTATGGCTACACCTTC.